This entry is about one T cell receptor (beta chain). V was cut by 10 bases and J by 4 bases, with 17 bases left in between. Germline loops: CDR1 MNHEY, CDR2 SVGEGT. The CDR3 sequence is 14 residues long. This sample is drawn from a study of response to subunit inactivated influenza vaccine. Each CDR3 protein is one row after TCRdb ran MiXCR on the RT-PCR reads. The sample has around 490,000 distinct CDR3 sequences; less than 10% are singletons. The receptor comes from a man between 50 and 70 years old who received an inactivated influenza vaccine. The V and J genes are TRBV6-2 or TRBV6-3 and TRBJ2-1; D possibly uses TRBD1 or TRBD2 (6 bases each). Sequences were derived from PBMCs from blood, sampled about 23 months after vaccination. CDR3 in DNA: TGTGCCATCAGGGGAGCGGGTGTGTACAATGAGCAGTTCTTC. Translation gives CAIRGAGVYNEQFF.